This entry concerns a single TCR beta chain. The target antigen is unknown. This entry is derived from a study of T cell responses to AZD1222 COVID-19 vaccine. Notes on the study in general: The study identified only a handful of AZD1222 recipients as seropositive at baseline.

Sequencing was performed with immunoSEQ multiplex PCR; in TCRdb, only in-frame clones are kept and a portion is missing. The sample shows some 55,000 clones, approximately 88% of them seen only once. The V gene end was trimmed by 3 bases and the J gene end by 6 bases; junction bases not matched to a gene: 5. The CDR3 is made up of 14 amino acids. The germline V gene encodes CDR1 SGHRS and CDR2 YFSETQ. This TCR was recovered from an adult in good health. Sample: peripheral blood, taken on day 0 of AZD1222 vaccination. This chain connects TRBV5-1 to TRBJ1-2; 10 bases align to TRBD1. CDR3 amino acids: CASSSIGTGDGYTF. The DNA for the CDR3 is TGCGCCAGCAGCTCGATAGGGACAGGGGATGGCTACACCTTC. Variable domain in full (rest from reference TRBV5-1 and TRBJ1-2): KAGVTQTPRYLIKTRGQQVTLSCSPISGHRSVSWYQQTPGQGLQFLFEYFSETQRNKGNFPGRFSGRQFSNSRSEMNVSTLELGDSALYLCASSSIGTGDGYTFGSGTRLTVV.